Below, 25 T cell receptor beta chains from the same sample are listed, as sequenced in a study of B cell selection in AIRE deficiency. TCRdb's table, derived via immunoSEQ multiplex PCR, lists solely in-frame clones and lacks some. The table includes over 20,000 clones, roughly 91% detected once. Regulatory T cells were sorted as CD4+CD25hiCD127low/negative. Sequenced: CD4+CD25+ Tregs sorted from PBMCs. The source of these receptors is a human donor in good health.

V gene TRBV30 combines with J gene TRBJ2-7; the D gene is possibly TRBD1 (5 bases). Deletions cut 1 base from V and 6 bases from J, with 19 bases between. The CDR3 totals 15 residues. CDR1 and CDR2 (germline): GTSNPN, SVGIG (reference sequence). The CDR3 coding sequence is TGTGCCTGGAGTGCCGCAGGGCAAATCCCCGGCGAGCAGTACTTC. It codes for CAWSAAGQIPGEQYF. The full variable domain, with the rest looked up from reference TRBV30 and TRBJ2-7, is SQTIHQWPATLVQPVGSPLSLECTVEGTSNPNLYWYRQAAGRGLQLLFYSVGIGQISSEVPQNLSASRPQDRQFILSSKKLLLSDSGFYLCAWSAAGQIPGEQYFGPGTRLTVT.

J is TRBJ1-2 and V is TRBV5-4; D might be TRBD1 (6 bases). V lost 4 bases and J 4 bases, leaving 17 bases between the germline ends. The length of the CDR3 is 15 residues. Germline CDR1 is SGHNT and CDR2 is YYREEE (reference sequence). CDR3 nucleotide sequence: TGTGCCAGCAGCCTGGGGACTTCCAGGGGCTATGGCTACACCTTC. Amino acid sequence: CASSLGTSRGYGYTF.

The chain recombines TRBV12-1 with TRBJ1-1; the DNA was not compared with TRBD1, the D call given in the table. TRBV12-1 is labeled a pseudogene. CDR3 size: 14 residues. CDR3 sequence: CASSSLHRNTEAFF. In DNA, the CDR3 is TGTGCCAGCAGCTCGTTACACAGGAACACTGAAGCTTTCTTT.

Note on this clone: Other DNA sequences in the same sample also yield this CDR3. The chain has TRBV6-6 and TRBJ1-1; a weak D match, TRBD1 (5 bases). V was trimmed by 5 bases and J by 0 bases, leaving 13 bases between them. The germline V gene has CDR1 MNHNY and CDR2 SVGAGI (reference sequence). The CDR3 consists of 15 residues. CDR3: CASSGAGSMNTEAFF. DNA for the CDR3: TGTGCCAGCAGTGGGGCAGGCTCAATGAACACTGAAGCTTTCTTT.

This clone appeared a single time. The V gene is TRBV18, the J gene TRBJ2-5, with D perhaps TRBD1 or TRBD2 (5 bases each). Germline-derived CDR1 and CDR2 are KGHSH and LQKENI. Trimming took 2 bases from V and 4 from J, leaving 11 bases between them. The CDR3 is 14 residues long. The CDR3 bases are TGTGCCAGCTCACCAATCCGGGGCAGAGAGACCCAGTACTTC. This gives the protein CASSPIRGRETQYF. Supplemented by reference TRBV18 and TRBJ2-5, the full variable domain reads NAGVMQNPRHLVRRRGQEARLRCSPMKGHSHVYWYRQLPEEGLKFMVYLQKENIIDESGMPKERFSAEFPKEGPSILRIQQVVRGDSAAYFCASSPIRGRETQYFGPGTRLLVL.

The sample holds one count of this clone. V is TRBV30 and J is TRBJ1-4; no firm D call. The CDR3 is made up of 12 amino acids. Germline loops: CDR1 GTSNPN, CDR2 SVGIG (reference sequence). V lost 2 bases and J 7 bases, leaving 8 bases between the germline ends. The CDR3 DNA follows: TGTGCCTGGAGTATGGAGAGTGAAAAACTGTTTTTT. Protein product: CAWSMESEKLFF.

This chain uses TRBV6-5 with TRBJ1-3, with D perhaps matching TRBD1 (6 bases). With 5 bases removed from V and 4 bases from J, the gap between germline ends came to 15 bases. Germline V gene sequence: CDR1 MNHEY, CDR2 SVGAGI. The CDR3 is made up of 15 amino acids. This CDR3 is CASSPPGGWGNTIYF. CDR3 coding DNA: TGTGCCAGCAGTCCGCCGGGGGGCTGGGGAAACACCATATATTTT.

The V call is TRBV5-1, the J call TRBJ2-3; 11 bases are shared with TRBD1. The CDR3 extends over 15 amino acids. Germline V gene data show CDR1 as SGHRS and CDR2 as YFSETQ. V was pared by 3 bases and J by 1 base, with 1 base of the junction left unmatched. The CDR3 reads CASSWDRGGTDTQYF. DNA of the CDR3: TGCGCCAGCAGCTGGGACAGGGGGGGCACAGATACGCAGTATTTT.

Concerning this clone: The sample has other DNA sequences that encode this CDR3 too. This chain joins TRBV30 and TRBJ2-2; 10 bases are a match to TRBD2. The germline V gene encodes CDR1 GTSNPN and CDR2 SVGIG (reference sequence). V shed 6 bases and J 7 bases; nucleotides not matched to a gene: 8. The CDR3 length is 14 residues. The CDR3 reads CACIAGGGGGELFF. The CDR3 bases are TGTGCCTGTATAGCGGGAGGCGGGGGCGGGGAGCTGTTTTTT. The full variable domain, its missing parts supplied by reference TRBV30 and TRBJ2-2, is SQTIHQWPATLVQPVGSPLSLECTVEGTSNPNLYWYRQAAGRGLQLLFYSVGIGQISSEVPQNLSASRPQDRQFILSSKKLLLSDSGFYLCACIAGGGGGELFFGEGSRLTVL.

This sequence joins TRBV5-4 and TRBJ1-1, with D perhaps matching TRBD1 (6 bases). CDR3 length: 18 residues. The germline V gene encodes CDR1 SGHNT and CDR2 YYREEE (reference sequence). V was cut by 0 bases and J by 2 bases, with 20 bases left in between. For the CDR3, the DNA is TGTGCCAGCAGCTTGGCACCGGGGGTCAGGGGAAGTAACACTGAAGCTTTCTTT. Encoded protein: CASSLAPGVRGSNTEAFF.

V usage is TRBV6-5 and J usage is TRBJ2-1, with D unresolved. The germline V gene encodes CDR1 MNHEY and CDR2 SVGAGI. The CDR3 extends over 14 amino acids. Trimming took off 4 bases at V and 9 bases at J, with 16 bases between the two ends. In DNA form, the CDR3 reads TGTGCCAGCAGTTCGGGCTGGGGTCCGACTGAGCAGTTCTTC. Protein product: CASSSGWGPTEQFF.

CDR3 in amino acids: CASSDWTSGQQFF. The CDR3 DNA sequence: TGTGCCAGCAGTGACTGGACTAGCGGCCAGCAGTTCTTC. The gene calls are TRBV6-4 and TRBJ2-1; 10 bases match TRBD2. Germline V gene data show CDR1 as MRHNA and CDR2 as SNTAGT. The CDR3 covers 13 residues. J was trimmed by 11 bases and V by 1 base; bases with no gene match: 2.

The chain carries TRBV18 and TRBJ1-1; 7 bases map to TRBD1. The germline V gene encodes CDR1 KGHSH and CDR2 LQKENI. The CDR3 is 14 residues long. The trim removed 1 base at V and 5 bases at J, leaving 4 bases unmatched. The CDR3 DNA follows: TGTGCCAGCTCACCACAGGGGGCTGGGACTGAAGCTTTCTTT. As protein: CASSPQGAGTEAFF.

The chain couples TRBV6-1 to TRBJ1-2, with D maybe TRBD1 (6 bases). The germline CDR1 and CDR2 sequences are MNHNS and SASEGT. V was clipped by 6 bases and J by 8 bases, with 16 bases between them. The CDR3 extends over 13 amino acids. The DNA of the CDR3 is TGTGCCAGCAGGGAAATACAGGGTTGGGGCTACACCTTC. Encoded protein: CASREIQGWGYTF.

J is TRBJ1-1 and V is TRBV6-4, with D unresolved. Germline V CDR1 and CDR2: MRHNA, SNTAGT. The CDR3 length is 13 residues. V was shortened by 4 bases and J by 0 bases, with 6 bases between the two germline ends. Here the CDR3 DNA reads TGTGCCAGCAGTGTCGGGATGAACACTGAAGCTTTCTTT. Translating it yields CASSVGMNTEAFF.

The chain uses TRBV5-1 and TRBJ2-3, with a possible D match to TRBD2 (6 bases). V lost 4 bases and J 6 bases, leaving 18 bases between the germline ends. This CDR3 contains 15 residues. Germline CDR1 reads SGHRS; CDR2 reads YFSETQ. CDR3 residues: CASSLNGYAGDTQYF. The CDR3 DNA reads as TGCGCCAGCAGCCTCAACGGATATGCGGGGGATACGCAGTATTTT.

J is TRBJ2-5 and V is TRBV29-1; D is uncertain. This CDR3 comprises 13 residues. Germline-derived CDR1 and CDR2 are SQVTM and ANQGSEA. V shed 4 bases and J shed 2 bases, with 11 bases lying between them. The CDR3 nucleotides read TGCAGCGTTGGGGCCGACATACAAGAGACCCAGTACTTC. It translates to CSVGADIQETQYF.

This chain links TRBV6-1 with TRBJ1-2; possible D gene TRBD1, 6 bases. V lost 6 bases, J lost 7 bases, and 15 bases lay in between. Germline assignment: CDR1 MNHNS and CDR2 SASEGT. This CDR3 contains 13 residues. The CDR3 nucleotides are TGTGCCAGCAGCGATGTGGGGGCGCGTGGCTACACCTTC. Its translation: CASSDVGARGYTF.

V is TRBV5-1 and J is TRBJ2-1, with a possible D match to TRBD1 (5 bases). Per germline, CDR1 SGHRS and CDR2 YFSETQ. Deletions cut 1 base from V and 0 bases from J, with 11 bases between. The length of the CDR3 is 16 residues. The chain's CDR3 is CASSLIRGLSYNEQFF. The CDR3 nucleotides are TGCGCCAGCAGCTTGATTAGGGGCCTCTCCTACAATGAGCAGTTCTTC.

CDR3 coding DNA: TGTGCCAGCAGCTTAGGTGGGTTTGGCTACACCTTC. Its protein is CASSLGGFGYTF. The chain combines TRBV7-9 with TRBJ1-2; the D is unclear. The germline V gene encodes CDR1 SEHNR and CDR2 FQNEAQ (reference sequence). Trimming took 1 base from V and 7 from J, leaving 7 bases between them. There are 12 residues in the CDR3.

J is TRBJ2-3 and V is TRBV7-1, with D perhaps matching TRBD2 (5 bases). TRBV7-1 is flagged as an ORF with uncertain function. Trimming left V 4 bases short and J 0 bases short, with 8 bases between. CDR3 length equals 14 residues. In DNA form, the CDR3 reads TGTGCCAGCAGCTTACGAGGGAGCACAGATACGCAGTATTTT. This translates into CASSLRGSTDTQYF.

This chain uses TRBV7-6 with TRBJ1-5; possibly TRBD1 for D (6 bases). Per germline, CDR1 SGHVS and CDR2 FNYEAQ. V shed 1 base and J shed 2 bases, with 12 bases lying between them. The length of the CDR3 is 16 residues. The CDR3 loop reads CASSLGRPGGNQPQHF. CDR3 nucleotide sequence: TGTGCCAGCAGCTTAGGTAGGCCAGGGGGCAATCAGCCCCAGCATTTT.

The chain is built from TRBV6-5 and TRBJ1-2; a possible D gene is TRBD1 (6 bases). V lost 4 bases and J 8 bases, leaving 14 bases between the germline ends. CDR3 size: 13 residues. Germline V lookup: CDR1 MNHEY, CDR2 SVGAGI. CDR3 nucleotides: TGTGCCAGCAGTTTTCAACAGGGACGAGGCTACACCTTC. Protein: CASSFQQGRGYTF.

The gene calls are TRBV9 and TRBJ1-2; the D gene is possibly TRBD1 (5 bases). Germline CDR1 and CDR2: SGDLS and YYNGEE. This CDR3 has 14 residues. Trimming took 4 bases from V and 0 from J, leaving 10 bases between them. The CDR3 here is CASSQGSANYGYTF. The CDR3 coding sequence is TGTGCCAGCAGCCAGGGCTCAGCTAACTATGGCTACACCTTC. Variable domain in full (rest from reference TRBV9 and TRBJ1-2): DSGVTQTPKHLITATGQRVTLRCSPRSGDLSVYWYQQSLDQGLQFLIQYYNGEERAKGNILERFSAQQFPDLHSELNLSSLELGDSALYFCASSQGSANYGYTFGSGTRLTVV.

The chain employs TRBV6-1 and TRBJ2-7, with D perhaps TRBD2 (5 bases). The CDR3 consists of 12 residues. CDR1 and CDR2 from the germline V gene are MNHNS and SASEGT. Trimming cost V 10 bases and J 2 bases, with 12 bases left between them. The CDR3 sequence: CATRAEAYEQYF. The CDR3 DNA reads TGTGCCACCCGGGCGGAGGCCTACGAGCAGTACTTC.